The clone carrying this T cell receptor beta chain was found a few times. This specimen comes from a study of blood T cell repertoires in COVID-19. Assay: immunoSEQ multiplex PCR; the TCRdb copy retains only in-frame clones and omits some. Of 25,000 to 40,000 clones listed, almost 90% are singletons. V lost 1 base, J lost 5 bases, and 11 bases lay in between. CDR1 SGHNT and CDR2 YYREEE come from the germline V gene (reference sequence). This CDR3 contains 14 residues. The TCR was taken from a human donor with active COVID-19. The donor label of this sample is uncertain. This rearrangement joins TRBV5-4 to TRBJ2-3; D not resolved. Source material: peripheral blood. CDR3 region: CASSLTASLDTQYF. The CDR3 region has the DNA TGTGCCAGCAGCTTGACGGCTAGTCTAGATACGCAGTATTTT.